Following are 4 T cell receptor beta chains from one sample sequenced in a study of OX40 agonist ivuxolimab in advanced cancers. TCRdb keeps only in-frame clones here, not all; method: immunoSEQ multiplex PCR. The profile shows about 53,000 clones, over 75% of them singletons. Sequences were derived from CD4+ or CD8+ T cells sorted from blood, sampled in a trial of the OX40 agonist ivuxolimab. These receptors were obtained from an adult with an advanced solid tumor such as melanoma, head and neck, liver or kidney cancer.

The chain links TRBV27 to TRBJ1-4; the D gene is possibly TRBD1 (5 bases). This CDR3 has 12 amino acids. Trimming took 2 bases from V and 10 from J, leaving 8 bases between them. Germline CDR1 reads MNHEY; CDR2 reads SMNVEV (reference sequence). CDR3 protein: CASSLNGGKLFF. The CDR3, as DNA: TGTGCCAGCAGTTTAAATGGGGGAAAACTGTTTTTT.

The J gene is TRBJ1-2, the V gene TRBV6-4, with D hard to call. There are 14 residues in the CDR3. Germline V gene sequence: CDR1 MRHNA, CDR2 SNTAGT. V dropped 5 bases and J dropped 4 bases, with 14 bases sitting between them. In DNA, the CDR3 is TGTGCCAGCAGTCACGGGTTGGGATCCTATGGCTACACCTTC. Translating gives CASSHGLGSYGYTF.

This sequence joins TRBV12-5 and TRBJ1-2, with TRBD1 as a possible D gene (5 bases). V was clipped by 5 bases and J by 8 bases, with 18 bases between them. This CDR3 has 14 residues. Germline-derived CDR1 and CDR2 are LGHNT and FRNRAP. DNA for the CDR3: TGTGCTAGTGGTCCACCTAGGGATGGGGGGGGCTACACCTTC. Its protein product is CASGPPRDGGGYTF.

The rearrangement links TRBV5-1 to TRBJ1-1; 10 nucleotides align to TRBD1. This CDR3 region has 16 residues. The germline CDR1 and CDR2 sequences are SGHRS and YFSETQ. J lost 6 bases, V lost 0 bases, and 8 bases had no gene match. This chain's CDR3 is CASSLDLGQGKSEAFF. CDR3 DNA: TGCGCCAGCAGCTTGGATCTGGGACAGGGGAAGTCTGAAGCTTTCTTT.